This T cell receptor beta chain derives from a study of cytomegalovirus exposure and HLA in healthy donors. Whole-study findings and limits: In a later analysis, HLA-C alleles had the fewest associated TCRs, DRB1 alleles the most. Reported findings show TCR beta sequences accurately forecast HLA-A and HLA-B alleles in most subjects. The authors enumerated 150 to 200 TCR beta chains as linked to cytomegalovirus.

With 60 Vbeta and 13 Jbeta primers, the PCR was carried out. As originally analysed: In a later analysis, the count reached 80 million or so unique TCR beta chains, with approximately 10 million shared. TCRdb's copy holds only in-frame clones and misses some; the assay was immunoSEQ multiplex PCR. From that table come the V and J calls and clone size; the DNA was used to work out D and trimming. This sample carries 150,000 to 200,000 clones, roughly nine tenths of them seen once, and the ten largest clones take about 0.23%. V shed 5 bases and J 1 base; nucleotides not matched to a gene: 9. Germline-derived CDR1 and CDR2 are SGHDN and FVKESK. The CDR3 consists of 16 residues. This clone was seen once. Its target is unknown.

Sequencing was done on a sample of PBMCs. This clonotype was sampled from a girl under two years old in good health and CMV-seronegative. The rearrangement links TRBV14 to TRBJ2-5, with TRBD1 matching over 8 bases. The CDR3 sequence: CASSRGRDRRQETQYF. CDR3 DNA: TGTGCCAGCAGCAGAGGCCGGGACAGGCGCCAAGAGACCCAGTACTTC.